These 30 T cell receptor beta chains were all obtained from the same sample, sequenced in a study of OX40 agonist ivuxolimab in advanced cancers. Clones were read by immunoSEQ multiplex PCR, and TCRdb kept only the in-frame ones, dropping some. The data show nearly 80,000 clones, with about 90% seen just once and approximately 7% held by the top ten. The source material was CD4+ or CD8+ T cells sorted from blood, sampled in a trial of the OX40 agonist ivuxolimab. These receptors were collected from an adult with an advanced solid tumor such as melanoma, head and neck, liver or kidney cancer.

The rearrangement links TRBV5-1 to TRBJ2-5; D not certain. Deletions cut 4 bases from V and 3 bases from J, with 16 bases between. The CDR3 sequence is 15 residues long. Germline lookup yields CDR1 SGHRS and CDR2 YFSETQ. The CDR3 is CASSDLRAIKETQYF. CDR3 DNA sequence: TGCGCCAGCAGCGACCTTCGGGCAATTAAAGAGACCCAGTACTTC.

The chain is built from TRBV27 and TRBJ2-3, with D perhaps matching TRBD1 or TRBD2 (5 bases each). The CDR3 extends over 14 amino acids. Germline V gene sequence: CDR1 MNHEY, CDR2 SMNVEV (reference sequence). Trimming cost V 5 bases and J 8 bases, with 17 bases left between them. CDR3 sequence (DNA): TGTGCCAGCAGTACGACAGTCTACGGGGCTACGCAGTATTTT. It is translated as CASSTTVYGATQYF.

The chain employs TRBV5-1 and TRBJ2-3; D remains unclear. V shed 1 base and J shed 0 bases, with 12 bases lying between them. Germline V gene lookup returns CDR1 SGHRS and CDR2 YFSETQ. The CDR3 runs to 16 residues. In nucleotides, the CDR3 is TGCGCCAGCAGCTTGTTTTGGGGTGTGAGCACAGATACGCAGTATTTT. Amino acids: CASSLFWGVSTDTQYF.

The CDR3 spells CASSLTGGTEAFF. The CDR3 DNA follows: TGTGCCAGCAGCTTAACAGGGGGCACTGAAGCTTTCTTT. The chain recombines TRBV7-9 with TRBJ1-1; 8 positions match TRBD1. Germline CDR1 and CDR2: SEHNR and FQNEAQ (reference sequence). The CDR3 has 13 amino acids. J was trimmed by 4 bases and V by 2 bases; bases with no gene match: 0.

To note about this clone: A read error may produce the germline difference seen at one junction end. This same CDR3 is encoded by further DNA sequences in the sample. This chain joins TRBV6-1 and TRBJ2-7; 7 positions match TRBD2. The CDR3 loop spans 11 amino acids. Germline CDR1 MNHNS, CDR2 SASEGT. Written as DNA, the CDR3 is TGTGCTAGCAGGACTAGTAACGAGCAGTACTTC. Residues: CASRTSNEQYF.

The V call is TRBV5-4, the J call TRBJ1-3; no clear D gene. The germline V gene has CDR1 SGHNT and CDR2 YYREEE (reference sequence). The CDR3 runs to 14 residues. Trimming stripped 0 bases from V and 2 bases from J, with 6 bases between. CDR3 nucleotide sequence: TGTGCCAGCAGCTTGGACCAAGCTGGAAACACCATATATTTT. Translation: CASSLDQAGNTIYF.

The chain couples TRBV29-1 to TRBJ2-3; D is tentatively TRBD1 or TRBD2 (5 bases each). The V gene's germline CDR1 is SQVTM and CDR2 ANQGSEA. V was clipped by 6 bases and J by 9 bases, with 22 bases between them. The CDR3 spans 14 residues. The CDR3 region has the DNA TGCAGCGTCTCCCCCGGGGTGACAGCGTTAACGCAGTATTTT. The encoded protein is CSVSPGVTALTQYF.

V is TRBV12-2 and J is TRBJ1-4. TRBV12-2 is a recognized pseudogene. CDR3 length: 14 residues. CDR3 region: CASRKGPTNEKLFF. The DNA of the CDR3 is TGTGCAAGTCGCAAGGGACCGACTAATGAAAAACTGTTTTTT.

The CDR3 nucleotides read TGTGCCAGTAGTCGGTGGGCAGATAACCAAGAGACCCAGTACTTC. Protein: CASSRWADNQETQYF. V and J are TRBV19 and TRBJ2-5; D is ambiguous. Trimming left V 5 bases short and J 0 bases short, with 13 bases between. Germline V gives CDR1 LNHDA, CDR2 SQIVND (reference sequence). The CDR3 has 15 amino acids.

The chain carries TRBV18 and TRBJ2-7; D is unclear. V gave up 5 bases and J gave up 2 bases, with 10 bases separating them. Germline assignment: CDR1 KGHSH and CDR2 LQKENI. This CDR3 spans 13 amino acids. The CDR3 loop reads CASSDGPAYEQYF. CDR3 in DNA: TGTGCCAGCTCAGATGGGCCCGCCTACGAGCAGTACTTC.

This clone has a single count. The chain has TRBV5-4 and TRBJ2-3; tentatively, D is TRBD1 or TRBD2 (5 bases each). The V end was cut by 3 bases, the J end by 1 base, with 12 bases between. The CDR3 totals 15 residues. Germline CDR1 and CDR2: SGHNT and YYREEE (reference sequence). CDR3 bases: TGTGCCAGCAGCTCCGGGACCCTGGGCACAGATACGCAGTATTTT. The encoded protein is CASSSGTLGTDTQYF.

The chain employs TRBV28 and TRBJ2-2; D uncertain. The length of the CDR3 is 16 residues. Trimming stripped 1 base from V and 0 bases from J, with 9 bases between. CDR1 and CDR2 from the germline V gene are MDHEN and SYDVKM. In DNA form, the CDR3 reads TGTGCCAGCAGTTTATCTCGGGCTACGAACACCGGGGAGCTGTTTTTT. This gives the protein CASSLSRATNTGELFF.

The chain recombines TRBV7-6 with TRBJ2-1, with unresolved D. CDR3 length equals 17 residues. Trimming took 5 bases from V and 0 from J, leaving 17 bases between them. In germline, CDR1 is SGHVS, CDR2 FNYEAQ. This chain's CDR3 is CASSPEWQVGSYNEQFF. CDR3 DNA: TGTGCCAGCAGCCCCGAGTGGCAGGTGGGCTCCTACAATGAGCAGTTCTTC.

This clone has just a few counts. Written as DNA, the CDR3 is TGTGCCTGGAGACTAGCGGGAGCCAATGAGCAGTTCTTC. Translating gives CAWRLAGANEQFF. The gene calls are TRBV30 and TRBJ2-1; 11 bases align to TRBD2. Germline-derived CDR1 and CDR2 are GTSNPN and SVGIG (reference sequence). V gave up 3 bases and J gave up 6 bases; unmatched junction bases: 1. The CDR3 totals 13 residues.

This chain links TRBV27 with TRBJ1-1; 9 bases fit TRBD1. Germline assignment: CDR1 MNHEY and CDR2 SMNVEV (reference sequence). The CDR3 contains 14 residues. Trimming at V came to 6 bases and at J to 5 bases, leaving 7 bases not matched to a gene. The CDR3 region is CASSYRGRMTEAFF. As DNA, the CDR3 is TGTGCCAGCAGCTACAGGGGGCGGATGACTGAAGCTTTCTTT.

In DNA, the CDR3 is TGTGCCAGCAGTCTAGCGGGAGGAGAGACCCAGTACTTC. Protein: CASSLAGGETQYF. V and J are TRBV2 and TRBJ2-5, with TRBD2 identical over 11 bases. This CDR3 is built from 13 residues. V lost 5 bases and J lost 4; bases outside the gene matches: 0. Germline assignment: CDR1 SNHLY and CDR2 FYNNEI.

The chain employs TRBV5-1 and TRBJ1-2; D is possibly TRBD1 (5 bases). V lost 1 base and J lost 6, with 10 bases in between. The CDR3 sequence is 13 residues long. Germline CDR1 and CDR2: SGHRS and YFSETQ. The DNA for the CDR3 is TGCGCCAGCAGCTTGAGACAGATAAATGGCTACACCTTC. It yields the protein CASSLRQINGYTF.

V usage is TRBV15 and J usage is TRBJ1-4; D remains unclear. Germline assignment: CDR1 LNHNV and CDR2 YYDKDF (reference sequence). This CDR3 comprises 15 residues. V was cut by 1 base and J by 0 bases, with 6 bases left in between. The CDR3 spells CATSRGGSTNEKLFF. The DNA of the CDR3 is TGTGCCACCAGCAGAGGAGGATCAACTAATGAAAAACTGTTTTTT.

CDR3 protein: CASSAQPASGRAYEQYF. The CDR3 bases are TGTGCCAGCAGTGCCCAACCGGCTAGCGGGAGGGCCTACGAGCAGTACTTC. This sequence joins TRBV6-1 and TRBJ2-7; 12 positions match TRBD2. J gave up 2 bases and V 4 bases, and 9 bases lay outside the gene matches. The CDR3 extends over 17 amino acids. CDR1 and CDR2 from the germline V gene are MNHNS and SASEGT.

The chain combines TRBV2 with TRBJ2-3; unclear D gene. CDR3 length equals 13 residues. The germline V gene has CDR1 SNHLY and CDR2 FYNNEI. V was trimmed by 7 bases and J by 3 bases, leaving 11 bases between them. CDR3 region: CASTRMGTDTQYF. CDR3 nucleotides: TGTGCCAGCACACGAATGGGTACAGATACGCAGTATTTT.

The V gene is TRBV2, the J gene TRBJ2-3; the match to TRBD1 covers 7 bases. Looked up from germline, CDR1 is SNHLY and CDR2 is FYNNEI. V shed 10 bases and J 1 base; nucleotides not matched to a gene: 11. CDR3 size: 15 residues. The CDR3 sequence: CANSQGFEGTDTQYF. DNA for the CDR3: TGTGCCAACTCACAGGGGTTTGAAGGCACAGATACGCAGTATTTT.

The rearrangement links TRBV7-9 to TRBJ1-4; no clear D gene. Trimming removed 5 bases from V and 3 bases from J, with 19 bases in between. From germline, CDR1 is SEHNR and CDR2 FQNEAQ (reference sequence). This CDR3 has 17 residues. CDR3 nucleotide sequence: TGTGCCAGCAGCAGAGAAGTTGGCAGACTCTCTAATGAAAAACTGTTTTTT. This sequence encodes CASSREVGRLSNEKLFF.

Written as DNA, the CDR3 is TGTGCCAGCAGTTCACCGTATAGCGGGAGGGGGCAAGATACGCAGTATTTT. Residues: CASSSPYSGRGQDTQYF. This chain connects TRBV28 to TRBJ2-3, with 11 bases identical to TRBD2. Germline V gene sequence: CDR1 MDHEN, CDR2 SYDVKM. The length of the CDR3 is 17 residues. J lost 5 bases, V lost 4 bases, and 11 bases had no gene match.

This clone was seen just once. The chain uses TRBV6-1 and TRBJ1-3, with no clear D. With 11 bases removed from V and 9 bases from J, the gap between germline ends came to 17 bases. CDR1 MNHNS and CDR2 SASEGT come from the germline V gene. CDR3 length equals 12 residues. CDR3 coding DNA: TGTGCCTCTCTGGGAGGGATGAGCACCATATATTTT. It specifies CASLGGMSTIYF.

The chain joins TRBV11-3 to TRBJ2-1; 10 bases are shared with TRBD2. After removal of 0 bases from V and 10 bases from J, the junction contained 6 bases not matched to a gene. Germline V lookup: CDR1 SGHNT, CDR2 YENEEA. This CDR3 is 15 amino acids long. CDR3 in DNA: TGTGCCAGCAGCTTAGATCAGGGAGCGGGAGGGGAGCAGTTCTTC. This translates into CASSLDQGAGGEQFF.

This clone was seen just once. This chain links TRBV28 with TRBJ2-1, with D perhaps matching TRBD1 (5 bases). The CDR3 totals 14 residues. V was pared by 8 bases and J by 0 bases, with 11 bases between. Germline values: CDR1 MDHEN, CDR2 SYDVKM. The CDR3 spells CASQQGSSYNEQFF. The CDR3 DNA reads TGTGCCAGCCAGCAGGGTAGCTCCTACAATGAGCAGTTCTTC.

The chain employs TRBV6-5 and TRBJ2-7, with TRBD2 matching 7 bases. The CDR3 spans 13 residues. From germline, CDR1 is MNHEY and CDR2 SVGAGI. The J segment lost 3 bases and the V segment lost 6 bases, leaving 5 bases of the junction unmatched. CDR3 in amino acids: CASRQTSDYEQYF. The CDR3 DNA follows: TGTGCCAGCAGGCAAACTAGCGACTACGAGCAGTACTTC.

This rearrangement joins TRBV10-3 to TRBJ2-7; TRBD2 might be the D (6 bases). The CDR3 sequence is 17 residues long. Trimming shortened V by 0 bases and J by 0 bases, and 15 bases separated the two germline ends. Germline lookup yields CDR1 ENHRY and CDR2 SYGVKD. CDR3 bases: TGTGCCATCAGTGAGTCCCCACTAGCTTTGAGCTCCTACGAGCAGTACTTC. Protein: CAISESPLALSSYEQYF.

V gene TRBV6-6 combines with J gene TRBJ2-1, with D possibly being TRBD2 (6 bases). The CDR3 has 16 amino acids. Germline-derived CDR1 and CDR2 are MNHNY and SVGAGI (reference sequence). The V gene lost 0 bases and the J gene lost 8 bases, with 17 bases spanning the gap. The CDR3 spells CASSYSKVGSGDEQFF. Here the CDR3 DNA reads TGTGCCAGCAGTTACTCGAAGGTTGGTTCGGGGGATGAGCAGTTCTTC.

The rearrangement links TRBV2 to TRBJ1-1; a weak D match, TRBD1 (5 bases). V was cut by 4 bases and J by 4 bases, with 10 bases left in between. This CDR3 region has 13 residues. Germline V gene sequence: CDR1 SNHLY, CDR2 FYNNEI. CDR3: CASSGLQGTEAFF. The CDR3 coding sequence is TGTGCCAGCAGTGGGCTTCAGGGCACTGAAGCTTTCTTT. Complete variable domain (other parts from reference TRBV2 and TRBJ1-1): EPEVTQTPSHQVTQMGQEVILRCVPISNHLYFYWYRQILGQKVEFLVSFYNNEISEKSEIFDDQFSVERPDGSNFTLKIRSTKLEDSAMYFCASSGLQGTEAFFGQGTRLTVV.